The T cell receptor (beta chain) under discussion was sequenced for a study of T cell responses to AZD1222 COVID-19 vaccine. This clone was observed a few times. Its antigen is not identified. Pooled in the analysis were second doses at about 4 or about 12 weeks. This CDR3 region has 15 residues. Germline-derived CDR1 and CDR2 are SSHAT and FNYEAQ (reference sequence). Trimming took 0 bases from V and 0 from J, leaving 6 bases between them. Findings and caveats of the study: CD4 TCRs covered the whole spike, strongest at regions 160-218 and 743-854. Most donors were white British, females outnumbered males, and clonal diversity was possibly underestimated.

Only in-frame clones appear in the TCRdb table, and some are missing; sequencing was by immunoSEQ multiplex PCR. The sample consists of about 120,000 clones, approximately 86% of them appearing once. The chain recombines TRBV7-7 with TRBJ1-3; D is unresolved. This sequence originates from an adult who received the AZD1222 COVID-19 vaccine. Here the sequenced sample was peripheral blood, taken 28 days after the second AZD1222 dose. CDR3 sequence reads: CASSLAPSSGNTIYF. The CDR3 nucleotides read TGTGCCAGCAGCTTAGCGCCGAGCTCTGGAAACACCATATATTTT.